This TCR beta chain was captured by sequencing in a study of OX40 agonist ivuxolimab in advanced cancers. As for this clone: The antigen is not known.

Measured with immunoSEQ multiplex PCR; TCRdb has only the in-frame clones, and not every one. The sample comprises approximately 80,000 clones, about 95% of which are singletons, and around 9.6% rests with the top ten. Findings and caveats of the study: Compared with CD4+, CD8+ T cells on average had more expanded clones.

The source is an adult with an advanced solid tumor such as melanoma, head and neck, liver or kidney cancer. Here the sequenced sample was CD4+ or CD8+ T cells sorted from blood, taken in a trial of the OX40 agonist ivuxolimab.

The CDR3 region has the DNA TGTGCCGGGACAGTGCCCGAGCAGTACTTC. This translates into CAGTVPEQYF. This chain uses TRBV5-8 with TRBJ2-7, with TRBD1 matching 7 bases. This CDR3 is 10 amino acids long. Germline V gene data show CDR1 as SGHTS and CDR2 as YDEGEE. With V trimmed by 10 bases and J by 6 bases, 4 bases remained unmatched.